These T cell receptor beta chains were read from a single sample in a study of cytomegalovirus exposure and HLA in healthy donors. Repertoires were generated with immunoSEQ multiplex PCR, while TCRdb's copy carries only in-frame clones and drops some. The profile shows under 150,000 clones, more than 70% of them singletons. The sequenced material came from PBMCs. The source of these receptors is a woman between 40 and 50 years old in good health and CMV-seronegative. The CDR3 runs from the conserved cysteine through the conserved F or W. A D gene is named only where the DNA matches it firmly. A clone size is listed for some rows: how often the clone was seen (once, few, many), or a class if it is expanded.

J: TRBJ1-2
D: .
V: TRBV27
length: 14
size: .
CDR3: CASSPRTAFYGYTF
DNA: TGTGCCAGCAGTCCAAGGACAGCTTTCTATGGCTACACCTTC

J: TRBJ1-1
D: .
V: TRBV30
length: 14
size: .
CDR3: CAWSGGGGWTEAFF
DNA: TGTGCCTGGAGTGGAGGCGGGGGCTGGACTGAAGCTTTCTTT

J: TRBJ2-3
D: .
V: TRBV5-1
length: 14
size: .
CDR3: CASSLSPYTDTQYF
DNA: TGCGCCAGCAGCTTGAGTCCCTACACAGATACGCAGTATTTT

J: TRBJ2-1
D: TRBD2
V: TRBV11-2
length: 17
size: .
CDR3: CASSPGTSGRRWNEQFF
DNA: TGTGCCAGCAGCCCGGGGACTAGCGGGAGACGGTGGAATGAGCAGTTCTTC

J: TRBJ2-3
D: TRBD1
V: TRBV11-2
length: 12
size: many
CDR3: CASSLLDRDKYF
DNA: TGTGCCAGCAGCTTATTGGACAGGGACAAGTATTTT

J: TRBJ2-7
D: TRBD2
V: TRBV6-7
length: 16
size: .
CDR3: CASSQEIAGFPYEQYF
DNA: TGTGCCAGCAGTCAAGAGATAGCGGGTTTCCCCTACGAGCAGTACTTC

J: TRBJ2-7
D: .
V: TRBV5-1
length: 14
size: .
CDR3: CASSLGGYSGEQYF
DNA: TGCGCCAGCAGCTTGGGGGGCTATTCGGGCGAGCAGTACTTC

J: TRBJ1-2
D: TRBD1
V: TRBV7-9
length: 15
size: .
CDR3: CASSLTRGPYYGYTF
DNA: TGTGCCAGCAGCTTAACTAGGGGGCCATACTATGGCTACACCTTC

J: TRBJ1-2
D: .
V: TRBV5-4
length: 15
size: .
CDR3: CASSFRTPGPAGYTF
DNA: TGTGCCAGCAGCTTTAGGACGCCAGGGCCGGCTGGCTACACCTTC

J: TRBJ1-5
D: .
V: TRBV6-1
length: 17
size: once
CDR3: CASSEALSRTGNQPQHF
DNA: TGTGCCAGCAGTGAAGCGCTTAGCCGCACGGGCAATCAGCCCCAGCATTTT

J: TRBJ1-4
D: .
V: TRBV30
length: 15
size: few
CDR3: CAWSGLGGTQEKLFF
DNA: TGTGCCTGGAGTGGATTGGGCGGGACCCAAGAAAAACTGTTTTTT

J: TRBJ2-7
D: .
V: TRBV5-6
length: 13
size: .
CDR3: CASSTGSPYEQYF
DNA: TGTGCCAGCAGCACCGGGTCGCCCTACGAGCAGTACTTC

J: TRBJ1-2
D: TRBD1
V: TRBV5-1
length: 17
size: .
CDR3: CASSSDAGTGGLYGYTF
DNA: TGCGCCAGCAGCTCCGACGCCGGGACAGGGGGATTGTATGGCTACACCTTC

J: TRBJ1-1
D: TRBD1
V: TRBV7-9
length: 15
size: .
CDR3: CASSLATGVNTEAFF
DNA: TGTGCCAGCAGCTTAGCGACAGGGGTGAACACTGAAGCTTTCTTT

J: TRBJ2-1
D: .
V: TRBV11-3
length: 13
size: .
CDR3: CASSSRPTGEQFF
DNA: TGTGCCAGCAGCTCCAGACCCACAGGTGAGCAGTTCTTC

J: TRBJ2-3
D: .
V: TRBV28
length: 12
size: .
CDR3: CASKLSTDTQYF
DNA: TGTGCCAGCAAACTCAGCACAGATACGCAGTATTTT

J: TRBJ2-1
D: TRBD2
V: TRBV9
length: 16
size: once
CDR3: CASSGGGGRGYNEQFF
DNA: TGTGCCAGCAGCGGGGGGGGCGGGAGGGGCTACAATGAGCAGTTCTTC

J: TRBJ1-2
D: TRBD1
V: TRBV2
length: 13
size: .
CDR3: CASSDETGGSNTF
DNA: TGTGCCAGCAGTGATGAGACAGGGGGATCTAACACCTTC

J: TRBJ2-7
D: .
V: TRBV19
length: 15
size: .
CDR3: CASSPLQASPYEQYF
DNA: TGTGCCAGTAGTCCCCTCCAGGCATCCCCCTACGAGCAGTACTTC

J: TRBJ2-1
D: TRBD1
V: TRBV15
length: 19
size: .
CDR3: CATSRDPAFGTGGSNEQFF
DNA: TGTGCCACCAGCAGAGATCCCGCTTTCGGGACAGGTGGGTCCAATGAGCAGTTCTTC

J: TRBJ1-5
D: .
V: TRBV30
length: 13
size: .
CDR3: CAWSGVGAQPQHF
DNA: TGTGCCTGGAGTGGCGTAGGGGCCCAGCCCCAGCATTTT

J: TRBJ2-7
D: .
V: TRBV10-3
length: 15
size: once
CDR3: CAISELAGLGYEQYF
DNA: TGTGCCATCAGTGAGTTGGCAGGGCTGGGGTACGAGCAGTACTTC

J: TRBJ2-7
D: TRBD2
V: TRBV4-2
length: 16
size: .
CDR3: CASSPIGAGEGNEQYF
DNA: TGTGCCAGCAGCCCGATTGGCGCGGGAGAGGGAAACGAGCAGTACTTC

J: TRBJ2-3
D: .
V: TRBV5-1
length: 16
size: .
CDR3: CASSRRGDRVTDTQYF
DNA: TGCGCCAGCAGCCGGCGGGGGGACAGGGTAACAGATACGCAGTATTTT

J: TRBJ1-1
D: .
V: TRBV6-5
length: 13
size: .
CDR3: CASSYQVKTEAFF
DNA: TGTGCCAGCAGTTATCAGGTGAAGACTGAAGCTTTCTTT

J: TRBJ1-3
D: .
V: TRBV7-9
length: 17
size: .
CDR3: CASSLALGQLDGNTIYF
DNA: TGTGCCAGCAGCTTAGCCTTAGGACAGTTGGATGGAAACACCATATATTTT

J: TRBJ2-3
D: .
V: TRBV7-8
length: 13
size: .
CDR3: CASSPPSTDTQYF
DNA: TGTGCCAGCAGCCCTCCTAGCACAGATACGCAGTATTTT

J: TRBJ2-1
D: .
V: TRBV7-6
length: 13
size: .
CDR3: CASSPGPGVEQFF
DNA: TGTGCCAGCAGCCCCGGGCCAGGGGTTGAGCAGTTCTTC

J: TRBJ1-2
D: TRBD1
V: TRBV10-2
length: 16
size: .
CDR3: CASRPRTGTANYGYTF
DNA: TGCGCCAGCAGGCCCCGGACAGGGACAGCTAACTATGGCTACACCTTC

J: TRBJ1-3
D: .
V: TRBV7-8
length: 16
size: .
CDR3: CASSLLFAIGGNTIYF
DNA: TGTGCCAGCAGCTTATTATTTGCGATCGGTGGAAACACCATATATTTT

J: TRBJ2-7
D: .
V: TRBV19
length: 15
size: .
CDR3: CASSHPGTSSYEQYF
DNA: TGTGCCAGTAGTCACCCGGGGACAAGCTCCTACGAGCAGTACTTC

J: TRBJ1-2
D: TRBD1
V: TRBV13
length: 15
size: .
CDR3: CASSLAEGALYGYTF
DNA: TGTGCCAGCAGCTTAGCGGAGGGGGCCCTCTATGGCTACACCTTC

J: TRBJ1-1
D: .
V: TRBV2
length: 13
size: .
CDR3: CASSFDRPVEAFF
DNA: TGTGCCAGCAGTTTTGACAGGCCCGTTGAAGCTTTCTTT

J: TRBJ2-1
D: .
V: TRBV4-1
length: 14
size: few
CDR3: CASSQGRDYNEQFF
DNA: TGCGCCAGCAGCCAAGGTCGGGACTACAATGAGCAGTTCTTC

J: TRBJ2-1
D: .
V: TRBV30
length: 15
size: .
CDR3: CAWSVSGVSYNEQFF
DNA: TGTGCCTGGAGTGTGTCAGGGGTGTCCTACAATGAGCAGTTCTTC

J: TRBJ2-7
D: .
V: TRBV7-9
length: 15
size: .
CDR3: CASSSPWQGGYEQYF
DNA: TGTGCCAGCAGCTCCCCGTGGCAGGGCGGCTACGAGCAGTACTTC

J: TRBJ1-1
D: TRBD1
V: TRBV5-4
length: 15
size: few
CDR3: CASSPTYDRATEAFF
DNA: TGTGCCAGCAGCCCCACCTATGACAGGGCTACTGAAGCTTTCTTT

J: TRBJ1-2
D: .
V: TRBV4-1
length: 14
size: .
CDR3: CASSQDLYSYGYTF
DNA: TGCGCCAGCAGCCAAGATTTATACAGCTATGGCTACACCTTC

J: TRBJ2-1
D: .
V: TRBV21-1
length: 19
size: .
CDR3: CASSKNGQGAGSSYNEQFF
DNA: TGTGCCAGCAGCAAAAATGGACAGGGGGCTGGGAGCTCCTACAATGAGCAGTTCTTC

J: TRBJ2-3
D: .
V: TRBV7-7
length: 14
size: .
CDR3: CASSLASQADTQYF
DNA: TGTGCCAGCAGCTTAGCAAGTCAGGCAGATACGCAGTATTTT

J: TRBJ1-6
D: TRBD1
V: TRBV5-1
length: 15
size: .
CDR3: CASSLAGTAHSPLHF
DNA: TGCGCCAGCAGCTTGGCCGGGACAGCTCATTCACCCCTCCACTTT

J: TRBJ2-5
D: TRBD2
V: TRBV18
length: 15
size: few
CDR3: CASSPGLAAQETQYF
DNA: TGTGCCAGCTCACCGGGACTAGCGGCCCAAGAGACCCAGTACTTC

J: TRBJ1-1
D: .
V: TRBV7-9
length: 15
size: .
CDR3: CASSPLPGPNTEAFF
DNA: TGTGCCAGCAGTCCGTTGCCAGGGCCGAACACTGAAGCTTTCTTT

J: TRBJ1-3
D: .
V: TRBV25-1
length: 16
size: .
CDR3: CASSENHRWPGNTIYF
DNA: TGTGCCAGCAGTGAAAACCACAGGTGGCCTGGAAACACCATATATTTT

J: TRBJ1-4
D: .
V: TRBV19
length: 13
size: few
CDR3: CASRGAGVEKLFF
DNA: TGTGCCAGTAGGGGGGCAGGGGTTGAAAAACTGTTTTTT